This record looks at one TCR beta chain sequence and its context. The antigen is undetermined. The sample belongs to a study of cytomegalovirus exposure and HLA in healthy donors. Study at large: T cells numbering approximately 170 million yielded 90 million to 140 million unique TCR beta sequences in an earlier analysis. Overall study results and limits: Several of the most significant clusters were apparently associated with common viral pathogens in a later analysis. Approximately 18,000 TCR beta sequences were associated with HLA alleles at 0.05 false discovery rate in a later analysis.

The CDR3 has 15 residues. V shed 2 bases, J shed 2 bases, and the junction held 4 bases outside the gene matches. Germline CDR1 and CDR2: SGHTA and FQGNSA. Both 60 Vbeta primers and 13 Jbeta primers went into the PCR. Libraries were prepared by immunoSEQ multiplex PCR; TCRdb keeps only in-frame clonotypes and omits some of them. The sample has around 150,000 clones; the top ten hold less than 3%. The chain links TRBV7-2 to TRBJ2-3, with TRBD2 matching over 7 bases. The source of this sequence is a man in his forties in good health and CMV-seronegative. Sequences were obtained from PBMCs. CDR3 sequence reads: CASSLPAGFTDTQYF. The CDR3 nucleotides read TGTGCCAGCAGCTTACCAGCGGGGTTCACAGATACGCAGTATTTT.